This T cell receptor beta chain emerged from a study of cytotoxic CD8 clonotypes in ibrutinib-treated CLL. Study overall: Included were roughly ten relapsed/refractory and about 15 treatment-naive patients, of whom approximately 18 were IGHV unmutated. The samples contained 255,043 productive templates on average. They also contained an average of about 90,000 productive rearrangements. Study outcomes and limitations: Baseline levels of clonality went above those of age-matched healthy donors and moved with circulating CD8+ T-cell counts. With treatment, public clonotypes, which were uncommon, either contracted or remained stable.

Using immunoSEQ multiplex PCR, the repertoire was profiled, and TCRdb retains in-frame clones only, with some absent. The sample lists 160,000 or so clones; 84% were seen once. Germline CDR1 is SEHNR and CDR2 is FQNEAQ (reference sequence). The length of the CDR3 is 14 residues. V gave up 2 bases and J gave up 3 bases, with 10 bases separating them. Points on this clone: The antigen is undetermined.

This TCR came from a human donor with chronic lymphocytic leukemia. The sample consisted of PBMCs, taken after 24 months of ibrutinib treatment. The chain carries TRBV7-9 and TRBJ1-2; D gene uncertain. The CDR3 coding sequence is TGTGCCAGCAGCTTATCCCACACGGACTATGGCTACACCTTC. This translates into CASSLSHTDYGYTF.